A single sample gave rise to the 11 T cell receptor beta chains below, sequenced in a study of spatial heterogeneity in lung cancer (dated by TCRdb to the late 2010s). The method behind the library was 5' RACE. Instrument used: NextSeq 500. TCRdb itself trimmed the public reads at Q25 with fastp, ran MiXCR and retained productive beta chains. One record per CDR3 amino acid sequence lists the most common genes and DNA. Present in this sample are about 39,000 distinct CDR3 sequences, approximately 3.1% of which were seen just once. Together, the top ten hold under 40% of the sample. Taken with the paper, the label for time point translates to: sample taken at primary tumor resection. Sample: normal lung tissue next to the tumor, taken at surgery. The receptor source for this set is a male donor with early-stage non-small cell lung cancer.

This clonotype was seen many times. The chain has TRBV25-1 and TRBJ2-6; D unresolved. V lost 3 bases, J lost 2 bases, and 8 bases lay in between. The V gene's germline CDR1 is MGHDK and CDR2 SYGVNS. The CDR3 has 15 amino acids. CDR3 amino acids: CASSDSSAGANVLTF. As DNA, the CDR3 is TGTGCCAGCAGTGATTCGTCGGCTGGGGCCAACGTCCTGACTTTC.

Ten or more counts support this clonotype. The CDR3: CASSSPANHRVLETQYF. CDR3 coding DNA: TGTGCCAGCAGCTCCCCCGCCAACCACAGGGTATTGGAGACCCAGTACTTC. The V call is TRBV7-9, the J call TRBJ2-5, with D possibly matching TRBD1 (6 bases). The germline gives CDR1 SEHNR, CDR2 FQNEAQ (reference sequence). CDR3 length equals 17 residues. Trimming took off 4 bases at V and 5 bases at J, with 23 bases between the two ends. The full variable domain, rest sourced from reference TRBV7-9 and TRBJ2-5, is DTGVSQNPRHKITKRGQNVTFRCDPISEHNRLYWYRQTLGQGPEFLTYFQNEAQLEKSRLLSDRFSAERPKGSFSTLEIQRTEQGDSAMYLCASSSPANHRVLETQYFGPGTRLLVL.

The table lists this clonotype with many counts. This chain connects TRBV3-1 to TRBJ1-1; TRBD1 matches at 10 bases. V lost 4 bases, J lost 5 bases, and 4 bases stayed unmatched. The CDR3 contains 14 residues. CDR1 and CDR2 (germline): LGHDT, YNNKEL (reference sequence). The CDR3 here is CASSRGQGSTEAFF. The CDR3 region has the DNA TGTGCCAGCAGCCGGGGACAGGGGTCGACTGAAGCTTTCTTT.

The sample holds many counts of this clonotype. This chain joins TRBV10-3 and TRBJ2-3, with 8 bases fitting TRBD1. The CDR3 is 16 residues long. Germline-derived CDR1 and CDR2 are ENHRY and SYGVKD. Trimming cost V 6 bases and J 3 bases; bases outside gene matches: 11. The CDR3 spells CAISATGTGSTDTQYF. The CDR3 DNA is TGTGCCATCAGCGCTACTGGGACAGGTAGTACAGATACGCAGTATTTT.

To note about this clonotype: It may be a read error: a sequence one base away is much more abundant. V and J are TRBV20-1 and TRBJ2-7; 7 bases fit TRBD1. CDR3 length: 15 amino acids. The germline V gene encodes CDR1 DFQATT and CDR2 SNEGSKA (reference sequence). CDR3 in amino acids: CSSRDLAQQGSEQYF. The CDR3 nucleotides are TGCAGTTCTAGAGATCTCGCCCAACAGGGGTCCGAGCAGTACTTC.

This clonotype was detected many times. V usage is TRBV12-3 or TRBV12-4 and J usage is TRBJ1-5; D is uncertain. V was shortened by 10 bases and J by 3 bases, with 16 bases between the two germline ends. The CDR3 sequence is 14 residues long. The CDR3 reads CATSSTGLNQPQHF. The CDR3 nucleotides are TGTGCCACCAGCTCGACGGGCCTCAATCAGCCCCAGCATTTT.

There are many counts of this clonotype. The V and J genes are TRBV15 and TRBJ2-3; D unresolved. Trimming removed 0 bases from V and 2 bases from J, with 12 bases in between. The CDR3 totals 16 residues. In germline, CDR1 is LNHNV, CDR2 YYDKDF (reference sequence). Here the CDR3 DNA reads TGTGCCACCAGCAGAGAATCGGTACAGTTCACAGATACGCAGTATTTT. Amino acids: CATSRESVQFTDTQYF. Drawing the rest from reference TRBV15 and TRBJ2-3, the complete variable domain is DAMVIQNPRYQVTQFGKPVTLSCSQTLNHNVMYWYQQKSSQAPKLLFHYYDKDFNNEADTPDNFQSRRPNTSFCFLDIRSPGLGDTAMYLCATSRESVQFTDTQYFGPGTRLTVL.

By sample fraction, this clonotype is medium-sized (0.01 to 0.1%). The rearrangement joins TRBV7-8 to TRBJ1-1; D unclear. Per the germline V gene, CDR1 is SGHVS and CDR2 is FQNEAQ. CDR3 length: 13 residues. Trimming removed 5 bases from V and 5 bases from J, with 12 bases in between. This CDR3 is CASSISGPTEAFF. The CDR3 bases are TGTGCCAGCAGCATCTCAGGCCCTACTGAAGCTTTCTTT.

Many counts were recorded for this clonotype. This rearrangement joins TRBV7-7 to TRBJ2-5, with D tentatively TRBD2 (5 bases). Germline assignment: CDR1 SSHAT and CDR2 FNYEAQ (reference sequence). CDR3 length equals 15 residues. The V gene lost 1 base and the J gene lost 5 bases, with 14 bases spanning the gap. Here the CDR3 reads CASSLGSGSGETQYF. CDR3 in DNA: TGTGCCAGCAGCTTAGGGTCTGGTTCGGGGGAGACCCAGTACTTC.

This clonotype came up many times. The CDR3: CASKSYGYTF. CDR3 nucleotide sequence: TGTGCCAGCAAAAGCTATGGCTACACCTTC. The rearrangement joins TRBV28 to TRBJ1-2; D is unclear. Trimming left V 7 bases short and J 4 bases short, with 4 bases between. CDR3 size: 10 residues. CDR1 and CDR2 from the germline V gene are MDHEN and SYDVKM.

This clonotype was found many times. This chain uses TRBV3-1 with TRBJ2-2; possibly TRBD1 for D (6 bases). This CDR3 has 17 amino acids. Germline V CDR1 and CDR2: LGHDT, YNNKEL (reference sequence). Trimming left V 1 base short and J 0 bases short, with 12 bases between. CDR3 bases: TGTGCCAGCAGCCAAGTAGTTGGGACATCGAACACCGGGGAGCTGTTTTTT. Its protein is CASSQVVGTSNTGELFF.